This TCR beta chain was retrieved from a study of T cell responses to AZD1222 COVID-19 vaccine. Study results and caveats: Clonal diversity was possibly underestimated, and the donors were mostly white British, with more females. Spike-specific TCR breadth and depth both grew after two AZD1222 doses. Vaccine-associated CD4 TCRs spanned spike, dominant at 160-218 and 743-854.

TCRdb's table, derived via immunoSEQ multiplex PCR, lists solely in-frame clones and lacks some. The sample carries 75,000 to 95,000 clones, approximately 84% recorded once. On this clone: The antigen is unknown.

Germline CDR1 and CDR2: SGHAT and FQNNGV. This CDR3 has 14 amino acids. J lost 5 bases, V lost 1 base, and 4 bases had no gene match. The TCR sequence derives from an adult in good health. Sequenced here: peripheral blood, sampled on day 0 of AZD1222 vaccination. The genes are TRBV11-2 and TRBJ1-2; TRBD1 agrees at 7 bases. The CDR3 loop reads CASSLGGTAYGYTF. DNA of the CDR3: TGTGCCAGCAGCTTAGGGGGGACAGCTTATGGCTACACCTTC.